The 26 T cell receptor beta chains listed next were all sequenced from one sample in a study of blood T cell repertoires in COVID-19 (dated by TCRdb to 2019 to 2021). Library preparation employed the immunoSEQ multiplex PCR assay. The source is immuneACCESS, and TCRdb retained only in-frame sequences with V and J called. Part of the clones is not carried over; for the studies checked, unresolved V genes explain less than half of this, and the remainder is unexplained. The sample table contains approximately 260,000 clones; only one count was recorded for about 88% of them. The top ten clonotypes cover 2% to 2.5% of the sample. Sequenced material: peripheral blood. The source of these receptors is a woman in her 40s who had recovered from COVID-19.

CDR3 sequence reads: CAWRQTGWRTNYGYTF. Here the CDR3 DNA reads TGTGCCTGGAGACAGACAGGGTGGAGGACGAACTATGGCTACACCTTC. The V gene is TRBV30, the J gene TRBJ1-2; 7 bases match TRBD1. V was clipped by 3 bases and J by 2 bases; unmatched bases: 12. The CDR3 has 16 amino acids. Germline V lookup: CDR1 GTSNPN, CDR2 SVGIG (reference sequence).

This clone was observed once. The chain carries TRBV5-1 and TRBJ2-5, with TRBD1 as a possible D gene (6 bases). Germline-derived CDR1 and CDR2 are SGHRS and YFSETQ. The CDR3 spans 15 residues. The V end was cut by 3 bases, the J end by 4 bases, with 16 bases between. Here the CDR3 DNA reads TGCGCCAGCAGCTGGAACAGGGTGAGCGGAGAGACCCAGTACTTC. Protein product: CASSWNRVSGETQYF.

The chain is built from TRBV28 and TRBJ2-1; TRBD2 matches 8 bases. The CDR3 is 15 amino acids. Germline V CDR1 and CDR2: MDHEN, SYDVKM. The V and J ends lost 4 bases and 7 bases, in that order; junction bases with no gene match: 9. CDR3 protein: CASSYLGTSSNEQFF. The CDR3 DNA reads as TGTGCCAGCAGTTACCTAGGGACTAGTTCGAATGAGCAGTTCTTC.

The chain recombines TRBV11-2 with TRBJ2-3; TRBD2 aligns across 13 bases. The V segment lost 6 bases and the J segment 1 base; nucleotides outside the gene matches: 7. Germline CDR1 is SGHAT and CDR2 is FQNNGV. This CDR3 has 17 amino acids. The CDR3: CASRPAGTSGGTDTQYF. DNA of the CDR3: TGTGCCAGCAGGCCGGCTGGGACTAGCGGGGGCACAGATACGCAGTATTTT.

As DNA, the CDR3 is TGTGCCAGCAGTTACTCGGAGGGCAGATATGGCTACACCTTC. This translates into CASSYSEGRYGYTF. The gene calls are TRBV6-6 and TRBJ1-2, with unresolved D. Per the germline V gene, CDR1 is MNHNY and CDR2 is SVGAGI (reference sequence). CDR3 length: 14 residues. V was cut by 0 bases and J by 5 bases, with 10 bases left in between.

The rearrangement uses TRBV19 and TRBJ2-7, with 11 bases aligning to TRBD2. The CDR3 is 17 amino acids. The ends lost 5 bases at V and 2 bases at J; junction bases unmatched: 11. Germline CDR1 LNHDA, CDR2 SQIVND (reference sequence). The chain's CDR3 is CASSAGGSSGRTYEQYF. CDR3 nucleotide sequence: TGTGCCAGTAGTGCCGGGGGGTCTAGCGGGAGGACCTACGAGCAGTACTTC.

This clone was observed once. This chain links TRBV7-9 with TRBJ1-5; 7 nucleotides agree with TRBD1. With 2 bases clipped from V and 8 bases from J, the junction kept 0 bases outside the gene matches. CDR3 size: 12 residues. CDR1 and CDR2 from the germline V gene are SEHNR and FQNEAQ (reference sequence). CDR3 protein: CASSLQGEPQHF. CDR3 in DNA: TGTGCCAGCAGCTTACAGGGGGAGCCCCAGCATTTT.

The V call is TRBV27, the J call TRBJ2-1; TRBD1 is a possible D gene (6 bases). The V gene's germline CDR1 is MNHEY and CDR2 SMNVEV (reference sequence). The CDR3 runs to 13 residues. V was trimmed by 3 bases and J by 7 bases, leaving 10 bases between them. The CDR3 loop is CASSFRRGNEQFF. The CDR3 nucleotides read TGTGCCAGCAGTTTCCGTAGGGGGAATGAGCAGTTCTTC.

The chain recombines TRBV2 with TRBJ2-2; 9 nucleotides align to TRBD2. The V gene end was trimmed by 7 bases and the J gene end by 5 bases; junction bases not matched to a gene: 11. Germline V gene sequence: CDR1 SNHLY, CDR2 FYNNEI. The CDR3 is 16 amino acids. This CDR3 reads CASMKAGGTITGELFF. DNA of the CDR3: TGTGCCAGCATGAAAGCGGGAGGTACAATTACCGGGGAGCTGTTTTTT.

The chain joins TRBV6-2 or TRBV6-3 to TRBJ2-5, with 10 bases identical to TRBD2. The CDR3 is 18 residues long. CDR1 and CDR2 (germline): MNHEY, SVGEGT. V was pared by 4 bases and J by 0 bases, with 11 bases of the junction left unmatched. CDR3 in amino acids: CASSLPFERGGYQETQYF. CDR3 in DNA: TGTGCCAGCAGTTTACCGTTTGAGCGGGGGGGATACCAAGAGACCCAGTACTTC.

This rearrangement joins TRBV19 to TRBJ2-7; TRBD2 matches 11 bases. The ends lost 8 bases at V and 1 base at J; junction bases unmatched: 10. CDR3 length equals 16 residues. Germline assignment: CDR1 LNHDA and CDR2 SQIVND (reference sequence). CDR3 amino acids: CASSSSGGFPSYEQYF. The DNA for the CDR3 is TGTGCCAGTTCCTCTAGCGGGGGGTTTCCTTCCTACGAGCAGTACTTC.

This sequence joins TRBV7-2 and TRBJ1-5; D remains ambiguous. The CDR3 has 15 residues. The V end was cut by 1 base, the J end by 3 bases, with 10 bases between. Germline values: CDR1 SGHTA, CDR2 FQGNSA. The CDR3 loop is CASSLGSGHNQPQHF. The CDR3 bases are TGTGCCAGCAGCTTAGGATCAGGCCACAATCAGCCCCAGCATTTT.

A few counts support this clone. The chain uses TRBV6-6 and TRBJ1-2; 8 nucleotides align to TRBD1. Germline CDR1 MNHNY, CDR2 SVGAGI (reference sequence). This CDR3 has 14 residues. The V segment lost 2 bases and the J segment 7 bases; nucleotides outside the gene matches: 6. In DNA form, the CDR3 reads TGTGCCAGCAGTTACCCGCAGGGGGCTCTTGGCTACACCTTC. Its protein is CASSYPQGALGYTF.

This clone was seen once. This chain uses TRBV5-1 with TRBJ1-5; no definite D call. Germline V gene sequence: CDR1 SGHRS, CDR2 YFSETQ. CDR3 length: 13 residues. V lost 3 bases and J 7 bases, leaving 11 bases between the germline ends. The DNA for the CDR3 is TGCGCCAGCAGCTCGGGTGGGGAGCAGCCCCAGCATTTT. Its protein is CASSSGGEQPQHF.

V usage is TRBV30 and J usage is TRBJ1-1; 9 nucleotides line up with TRBD1. V shed 3 bases and J 10 bases; nucleotides not matched to a gene: 12. Germline V lookup: CDR1 GTSNPN, CDR2 SVGIG (reference sequence). The length of the CDR3 is 14 residues. The DNA for the CDR3 is TGTGCCTGGAGGGCGGGGACAGGGCGGTTATCAGCTTTCTTT. Amino acids: CAWRAGTGRLSAFF.

The rearrangement joins TRBV7-2 to TRBJ2-3; a weak D match, TRBD1 (7 bases). Germline V gene data show CDR1 as SGHTA and CDR2 as FQGNSA. With 5 bases removed from V and 2 bases from J, the gap between germline ends came to 23 bases. The CDR3 runs to 18 residues. In nucleotides, the CDR3 is TGTGCCAGCAGCCCCCGCCTGACAGGGTGGGAGGTCACAGATACGCAGTATTTT. Protein sequence: CASSPRLTGWEVTDTQYF.

The chain has TRBV3-1 (or the pseudogene TRBV3-2) and TRBJ2-7; 7 bases align to TRBD1. V shed 4 bases, J shed 5 bases, and the junction held 5 bases outside the gene matches. The CDR3 consists of 13 residues. Germline loops: CDR1 LGHDT, CDR2 YNNKEL (reference sequence). For the CDR3, the DNA is TGTGCCAGCAGCCTAAGACAGGGCCACGAGCAGTACTTC. As protein: CASSLRQGHEQYF.

This clone appeared a single time. The rearrangement joins TRBV15 to TRBJ1-4; D possibly corresponds to TRBD1 (5 bases). The CDR3 has 14 residues. Germline assignment: CDR1 LNHNV and CDR2 YYDKDF (reference sequence). Trimming took 3 bases from V and 4 from J, leaving 9 bases between them. The CDR3 loop reads CATSRGRGNEKLFF. Here the CDR3 DNA reads TGTGCCACCAGCAGGGGGCGCGGTAATGAAAAACTGTTTTTT.

The genes are TRBV5-4 and TRBJ2-5, with 9 bases matching TRBD2. There are 16 residues in the CDR3. Germline CDR1 reads SGHNT; CDR2 reads YYREEE (reference sequence). The J segment lost 1 base and the V segment lost 0 bases, leaving 4 bases of the junction unmatched. This CDR3 is CASSLGGRVPQETQYF. In DNA form, the CDR3 reads TGTGCCAGCAGCTTGGGCGGGAGGGTTCCCCAAGAGACCCAGTACTTC. The full variable domain, completed using reference TRBV5-4 and TRBJ2-5, is ETGVTQSPTHLIKTRGQQVTLRCSSQSGHNTVSWYQQALGQGPQFIFQYYREEENGRGNFPPRFSGLQFPNYSSELNVNALELDDSALYLCASSLGGRVPQETQYFGPGTRLLVL.

The CDR3 bases are TGTGCCAGTAGTATAATCCTTACAGGGGCGTCGGACAACTATGGCTACACCTTC. It translates to CASSIILTGASDNYGYTF. The rearrangement uses TRBV19 and TRBJ1-2; TRBD1 aligns across 7 bases. V was pared by 2 bases and J by 2 bases, with 14 bases of the junction left unmatched. This CDR3 comprises 18 residues. The V gene's germline CDR1 is LNHDA and CDR2 SQIVND (reference sequence).

The chain has TRBV19 and TRBJ2-1; 7 positions match TRBD1. CDR1 LNHDA and CDR2 SQIVND come from the germline V gene (reference sequence). J gave up 8 bases and V 2 bases, and 3 bases lay outside the gene matches. The CDR3 length is 13 residues. The CDR3 loop is CASSIRQGDEQFF. In DNA, the CDR3 is TGTGCCAGTAGTATAAGACAGGGCGATGAGCAGTTCTTC.

The rearrangement uses TRBV10-3 and TRBJ2-7; TRBD2 agrees at 12 bases. The CDR3 extends over 18 amino acids. CDR1 ENHRY and CDR2 SYGVKD come from the germline V gene. With 4 bases clipped from V and 2 bases from J, the junction kept 12 bases outside the gene matches. CDR3 nucleotides: TGTGCCATCAGTGGGTTTGGACTAGCGGGACCTACAGCCTACGAGCAGTACTTC. Its protein product is CAISGFGLAGPTAYEQYF.

This rearrangement joins TRBV5-5 to TRBJ2-1, with D unresolved. There are 12 residues in the CDR3. Trimming stripped 0 bases from V and 9 bases from J, with 7 bases between. CDR1 SGHKS and CDR2 YYEKEE come from the germline V gene (reference sequence). The CDR3 DNA reads as TGTGCCAGCAGCTTGGCGTCGGTTGAGCAGTTCTTC. Protein sequence: CASSLASVEQFF.

The sample holds one count of this clone. The CDR3 nucleotides read TGTGCCACCAGTGATGCCGGGACAGGGGTTTCCTACGAGCAGTACTTC. Translated: CATSDAGTGVSYEQYF. The rearrangement uses TRBV24-1 and TRBJ2-7, with 10 bases identical to TRBD1. The V segment lost 3 bases and the J segment 1 base; nucleotides outside the gene matches: 5. Germline V gene data show CDR1 as KGHDR and CDR2 as SFDVKD. The CDR3 has 16 residues.

The V call is TRBV2, the J call TRBJ1-3, with D unresolved. Germline lookup yields CDR1 SNHLY and CDR2 FYNNEI. Trimming stripped 4 bases from V and 3 bases from J, with 13 bases between. This CDR3 region has 15 residues. The CDR3 coding sequence is TGTGCCAGCAGTGGGGCAGTGGGTCGTGGAAACACCATATATTTT. Encoded protein: CASSGAVGRGNTIYF.

This clone was detected only once. This chain connects TRBV14 to TRBJ2-1; 9 bases agree with TRBD2. The CDR3 has 17 amino acids. Trimming at V came to 4 bases and at J to 4 bases, leaving 11 bases not matched to a gene. Germline CDR1 and CDR2: SGHDN and FVKESK. CDR3 nucleotides: TGTGCCAGCAGCCCGGAGTTAGCGGGAGTAGGTTACAATGAGCAGTTCTTC. It is translated as CASSPELAGVGYNEQFF. Full variable domain (outside the CDR3, taken from reference TRBV14 and TRBJ2-1): EAGVTQFPSHSVIEKGQTVTLRCDPISGHDNLYWYRRVMGKEIKFLLHFVKESKQDESGMPNNRFLAERTGGTYSTLKVQPAELEDSGVYFCASSPELAGVGYNEQFFGPGTRLTVL.